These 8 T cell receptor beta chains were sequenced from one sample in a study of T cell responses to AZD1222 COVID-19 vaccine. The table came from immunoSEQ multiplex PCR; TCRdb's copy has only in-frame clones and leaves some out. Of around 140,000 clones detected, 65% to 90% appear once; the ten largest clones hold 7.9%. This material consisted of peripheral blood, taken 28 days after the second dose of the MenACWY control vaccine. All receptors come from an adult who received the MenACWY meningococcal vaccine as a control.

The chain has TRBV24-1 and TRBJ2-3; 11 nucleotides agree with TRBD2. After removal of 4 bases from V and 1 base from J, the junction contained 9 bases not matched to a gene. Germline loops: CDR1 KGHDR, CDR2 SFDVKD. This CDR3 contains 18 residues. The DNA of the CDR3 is TGTGCCACCAGTGAAGGACTAGCGGGCGCTGGGCGCACAGATACGCAGTATTTT. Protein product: CATSEGLAGAGRTDTQYF.

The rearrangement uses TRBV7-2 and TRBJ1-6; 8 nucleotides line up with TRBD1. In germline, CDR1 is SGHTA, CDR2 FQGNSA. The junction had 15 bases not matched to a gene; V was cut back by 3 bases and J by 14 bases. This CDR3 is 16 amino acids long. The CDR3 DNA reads TGTGCCAGCAGCTTTTTGAGTGGACAGGGAGGAAGGGCCCTCCACTTT. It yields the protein CASSFLSGQGGRALHF.

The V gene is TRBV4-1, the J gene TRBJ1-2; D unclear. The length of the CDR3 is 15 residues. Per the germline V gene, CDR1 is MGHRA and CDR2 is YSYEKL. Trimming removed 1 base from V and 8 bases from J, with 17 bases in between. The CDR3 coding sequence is TGCGCCAGCAGCCAAGCGAGATGGACCTTGGGGGGCTACACCTTC. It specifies CASSQARWTLGGYTF.

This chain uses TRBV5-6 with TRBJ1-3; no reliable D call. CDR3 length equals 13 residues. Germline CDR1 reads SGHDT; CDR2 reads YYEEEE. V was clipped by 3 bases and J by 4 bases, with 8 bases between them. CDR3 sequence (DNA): TGTGCCAGCAGCTCCGCTGTCGGAAACACCATATATTTT. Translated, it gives CASSSAVGNTIYF. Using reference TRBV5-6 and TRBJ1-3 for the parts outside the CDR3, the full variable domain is DAGVTQSPTHLIKTRGQQVTLRCSPKSGHDTVSWYQQALGQGPQFIFQYYEEEERQRGNFPDRFSGHQFPNYSSELNVNALLLGDSALYLCASSSAVGNTIYFGEGSWLTVV.

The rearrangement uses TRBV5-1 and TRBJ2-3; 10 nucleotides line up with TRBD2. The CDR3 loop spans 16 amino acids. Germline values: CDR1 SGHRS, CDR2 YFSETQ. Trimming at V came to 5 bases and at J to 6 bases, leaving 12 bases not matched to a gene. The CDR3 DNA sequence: TGCGCCAGCAGGAGAGCGGGGGGGCCGAGTTGGGATACGCAGTATTTT. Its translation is CASRRAGGPSWDTQYF.

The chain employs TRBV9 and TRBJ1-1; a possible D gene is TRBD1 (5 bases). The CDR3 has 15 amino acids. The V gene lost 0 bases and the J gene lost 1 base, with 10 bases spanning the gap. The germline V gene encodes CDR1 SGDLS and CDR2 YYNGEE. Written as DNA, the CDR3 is TGTGCCAGCAGCGTAGGGGGGGTCCCGAACACTGAAGCTTTCTTT. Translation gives CASSVGGVPNTEAFF.

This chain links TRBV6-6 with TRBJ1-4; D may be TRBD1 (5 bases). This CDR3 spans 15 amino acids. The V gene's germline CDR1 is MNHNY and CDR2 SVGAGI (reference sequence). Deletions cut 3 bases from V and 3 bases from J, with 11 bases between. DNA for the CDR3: TGTGCCAGCAGTTATATGGGGACGGCTAATGAAAAACTGTTTTTT. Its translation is CASSYMGTANEKLFF.

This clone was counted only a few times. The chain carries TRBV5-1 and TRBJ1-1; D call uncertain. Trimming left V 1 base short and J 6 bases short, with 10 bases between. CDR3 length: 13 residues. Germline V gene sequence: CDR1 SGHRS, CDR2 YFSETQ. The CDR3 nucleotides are TGCGCCAGCAGCTTGAGTACAGCACCTGAAGCTTTCTTT. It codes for CASSLSTAPEAFF.